A single sample is the source of the 28 T cell receptor beta chains below, sequenced in a study of shared clonotypes between healthy human individuals. Sequencing was performed with immunoSEQ multiplex PCR; in TCRdb, only in-frame clones are kept and a portion is missing. The sample comprises approximately 1.5 million clones, under 99% of which are singletons, and around 0.45% rests with the top ten. Input material: naive CD4+ T cells sorted from blood. Subset meaning: CD45RA+ positively selected. The receptor source for this set is a man aged 25 to 40 in good health.

The genes are TRBV5-1 and TRBJ1-5, with TRBD1 matching 7 bases. The CDR3 has 15 amino acids. V trimming: 4 bases; J trimming: 1 base; junction bases outside the gene matches: 5. Germline lookup yields CDR1 SGHRS and CDR2 YFSETQ. The chain's CDR3 is CASSLTGPSNQPQHF. CDR3 nucleotides: TGCGCCAGCAGCCTGACAGGGCCAAGCAATCAGCCCCAGCATTTT.

In this sample, this clone turned up once. The rearrangement links TRBV5-1 to TRBJ2-3, with D tentatively TRBD2 (6 bases). Germline V gives CDR1 SGHRS, CDR2 YFSETQ. The CDR3 is 17 amino acids. The V end was cut by 0 bases, the J end by 0 bases, with 14 bases between. CDR3 nucleotides: TGCGCCAGCAGCTTGGTCGGGCGGGGAAGTAGCACAGATACGCAGTATTTT. Translating gives CASSLVGRGSSTDTQYF.

This clone was recorded only once. This chain connects TRBV5-4 to TRBJ2-2, with TRBD1 matching 7 bases. Germline trimming cut 4 bases from V and 1 base from J; bases unmatched to any gene: 7. Germline-derived CDR1 and CDR2 are SGHNT and YYREEE (reference sequence). The CDR3 consists of 16 residues. The DNA for the CDR3 is TGTGCCAGCAGCCAAACAGGGGTCGGGAACACCGGGGAGCTGTTTTTT. Residues: CASSQTGVGNTGELFF.

The genes are TRBV11-2 and TRBJ2-6; D gene uncertain. The V and J ends lost 2 bases and 5 bases respectively, with 7 bases between them. Germline CDR1 SGHAT, CDR2 FQNNGV. This CDR3 contains 14 residues. The CDR3 is CASSLLIRANVLTF. The CDR3 bases are TGTGCCAGCAGCTTACTTATCAGGGCCAACGTCCTGACTTTC.

DNA of the CDR3: TGTGCCAGCAGTGAAGCGCTGGGTAGCGGCATCATGGTC. Its translation: CASSEALGSGIMV. V gene TRBV6-1 combines with J gene TRBJ2-7, with D possibly TRBD2 on 6 matching bases. This CDR3 has 13 residues. Germline V lookup: CDR1 MNHNS, CDR2 SASEGT.

The chain joins TRBV6-5 to TRBJ2-5, with TRBD2 matching 7 bases. Losses at the gene ends were 5 bases for V and 4 bases for J; bases not matched to a gene: 7. The germline gives CDR1 MNHEY, CDR2 SVGAGI. The CDR3 sequence is 14 residues long. The CDR3 is CASSIPGLPETQYF. In DNA form, the CDR3 reads TGTGCCAGCAGTATCCCGGGACTACCAGAGACCCAGTACTTC.

The V call is TRBV9, the J call TRBJ2-3; D unclear. This CDR3 contains 15 residues. V dropped 4 bases and J dropped 0 bases, with 12 bases sitting between them. CDR1 and CDR2 from the germline V gene are SGDLS and YYNGEE. Here the CDR3 DNA reads TGTGCCAGCAGCTCTCGACCCGAGAGCACAGATACGCAGTATTTT. This codes for CASSSRPESTDTQYF.

V is TRBV18 and J is TRBJ2-7; 7 nucleotides agree with TRBD2. CDR1 KGHSH and CDR2 LQKENI come from the germline V gene. The CDR3 has 18 amino acids. The V gene end was trimmed by 6 bases and the J gene end by 0 bases; junction bases not matched to a gene: 17. The DNA for the CDR3 is TGTGCCAGCTCCCCTTTGGGGGGGTCTATTGAACCCTCCTACGAGCAGTACTTC. Translated: CASSPLGGSIEPSYEQYF.

CDR3 nucleotide sequence: TGTGCCAGCAGTTACGGGACAGGGGACGCTGAAGCTTTCTTT. Its translation: CASSYGTGDAEAFF. V and J are TRBV6-5 and TRBJ1-1; 10 nucleotides align to TRBD1. This CDR3 region has 14 residues. Trimming removed 2 bases from V and 6 bases from J; junction bases left unmatched: 3. The germline V gene has CDR1 MNHEY and CDR2 SVGAGI.

The V gene is TRBV19, the J gene TRBJ2-2; D may be TRBD1 (6 bases). Trimming pared 3 bases from V and 4 bases from J, leaving 15 bases between. Germline-derived CDR1 and CDR2 are LNHDA and SQIVND (reference sequence). The CDR3 covers 16 residues. The CDR3 DNA follows: TGTGCCAGTAGTATCCGGCAGGGGCAGGGCACCGGGGAGCTGTTTTTT. Protein sequence: CASSIRQGQGTGELFF.

The chain couples TRBV5-1 to TRBJ2-7, with D maybe TRBD2 (6 bases). Trimming left V 7 bases short and J 1 base short, with 12 bases between. The germline V gene encodes CDR1 SGHRS and CDR2 YFSETQ. This CDR3 region has 13 residues. The CDR3 coding sequence is TGCGCCAGCGCGCGACTAGATTCCTACGAGCAGTACTTC. Protein: CASARLDSYEQYF.

The rearrangement uses TRBV29-1 and TRBJ2-3; D is unresolved. The germline V and J ends were trimmed by 3 bases and 5 bases, with 9 bases remaining between them. This CDR3 is 12 amino acids long. The germline V gene encodes CDR1 SQVTM and CDR2 ANQGSEA. CDR3 amino acids: CSVDEAVDTQYF. The CDR3 DNA reads TGCAGCGTTGACGAGGCGGTAGATACGCAGTATTTT.

The chain carries TRBV7-6 and TRBJ2-5; 9 bases are shared with TRBD1. The CDR3 runs 14 residues. V dropped 4 bases and J dropped 5; count of bases not matched to a gene: 5. The germline CDR1 and CDR2 sequences are SGHVS and FNYEAQ. This CDR3 reads CASSSDRGWETQYF. CDR3 bases: TGTGCCAGCAGCTCGGACAGGGGTTGGGAGACCCAGTACTTC.

The genes are TRBV4-3 and TRBJ2-3, with 7 nucleotides matching TRBD2. Looked up from germline, CDR1 is LGHNA and CDR2 is YSLEER. This CDR3 has 16 amino acids. V was pared by 0 bases and J by 7 bases, with 10 bases of the junction left unmatched. CDR3 protein: CASSQEWRETSYTQYF. Here the CDR3 DNA reads TGCGCCAGCAGCCAAGAGTGGCGGGAGACCTCCTATACGCAGTATTTT.

The chain has TRBV28 and TRBJ1-2, with 8 positions matching TRBD1. CDR3 length: 15 amino acids. V lost 3 bases, J lost 3 bases, and 6 bases stayed unmatched. CDR1 and CDR2 (germline): MDHEN, SYDVKM. CDR3 bases: TGTGCCAGCAGTTTCCCGACAGGGGTTTACTATGGCTACACCTTC. As protein: CASSFPTGVYYGYTF.

This chain links TRBV28 with TRBJ1-3; D remains ambiguous. Germline loops: CDR1 MDHEN, CDR2 SYDVKM. V gave up 2 bases and J gave up 0 bases, with 8 bases separating them. There are 15 residues in the CDR3. The CDR3 region has the DNA TGTGCCAGCAGTTTAGTACCCATCTCTGGAAACACCATATATTTT. As protein: CASSLVPISGNTIYF.

This clone was recorded once. DNA of the CDR3: TGTGCCAGCAGCTTGGGACAGACGAACACCGGGGAGCTGTTTTTT. This encodes CASSLGQTNTGELFF. The V call is TRBV5-4, the J call TRBJ2-2, with TRBD1 as a possible D gene (5 bases). Trimming left V 0 bases short and J 0 bases short, with 6 bases between. Germline values: CDR1 SGHNT, CDR2 YYREEE (reference sequence). This CDR3 contains 15 residues.

Notes on this clone: The sample has other DNA sequences that encode this CDR3 too. The rearrangement uses TRBV7-9 and TRBJ2-7; 9 nucleotides agree with TRBD2. V lost 5 bases to trimming and J lost 1 base; unmatched junction nucleotides: 6. CDR3 length equals 15 residues. Germline values: CDR1 SEHNR, CDR2 FQNEAQ (reference sequence). Here the CDR3 DNA reads TGTGCCAGCAGCCCACCGGGACTAGCATCCTACGAGCAGTACTTC. It translates to CASSPPGLASYEQYF.

The V and J genes are TRBV11-2 and TRBJ2-1; 10 positions agree with TRBD2. Losses at the gene ends were 2 bases for V and 9 bases for J; bases not matched to a gene: 7. This CDR3 is built from 15 residues. Per the germline V gene, CDR1 is SGHAT and CDR2 is FQNNGV. The CDR3 sequence is CASSLLSSGSGEQFF. The CDR3 DNA is TGTGCCAGCAGCTTACTGTCTAGCGGGAGTGGTGAGCAGTTCTTC.

V gene TRBV5-1 combines with J gene TRBJ2-3, with 10 bases fitting TRBD2. V gave up 0 bases and J gave up 2 bases; unmatched junction bases: 6. CDR1 is SGHRS, CDR2 YFSETQ, per germline. CDR3 length: 17 residues. For the CDR3, the DNA is TGCGCCAGCAGCTTGGCCCCGGGACTAGCGTTCACAGATACGCAGTATTTT. Its protein product is CASSLAPGLAFTDTQYF.

The chain links TRBV7-9 to TRBJ2-7; D is perhaps TRBD1 (6 bases). Germline CDR1 and CDR2: SEHNR and FQNEAQ (reference sequence). V shed 5 bases and J shed 3 bases, with 17 bases lying between them. The CDR3 length is 15 residues. CDR3 residues: CASSGLGGSYYEQYF. The CDR3 region has the DNA TGTGCCAGCAGCGGTCTAGGGGGATCTTACTACGAGCAGTACTTC. Filled out from reference TRBV7-9 and TRBJ2-7, the complete variable domain reads DTGVSQNPRHKITKRGQNVTFRCDPISEHNRLYWYRQTLGQGPEFLTYFQNEAQLEKSRLLSDRFSAERPKGSFSTLEIQRTEQGDSAMYLCASSGLGGSYYEQYFGPGTRLTVT.

This chain joins TRBV27 and TRBJ1-4; tentative D call: TRBD1 (5 bases). Trimming left V 3 bases short and J 2 bases short, with 13 bases between. The germline CDR1 and CDR2 sequences are MNHEY and SMNVEV (reference sequence). The CDR3 runs to 16 residues. The CDR3 coding sequence is TGTGCCAGCAGTTTTGATCCAGGGAACACTAATGAAAAACTGTTTTTT. It encodes CASSFDPGNTNEKLFF.

CDR3 nucleotides: TGTGCCAGCCAAACTAGCGGGAGGTGGAATGAGCAGTTCTTC. It encodes CASQTSGRWNEQFF. V and J are TRBV7-2 and TRBJ2-1; TRBD2 agrees at 12 bases. Germline V gene lookup returns CDR1 SGHTA and CDR2 FQGNSA. The CDR3 length is 14 residues. V was clipped by 8 bases and J by 7 bases; unmatched bases: 6.

The chain is built from TRBV18 and TRBJ2-1; no clear D. The germline V gene has CDR1 KGHSH and CDR2 LQKENI. This CDR3 is built from 13 residues. Deletions cut 0 bases from V and 6 bases from J, with 6 bases between. The CDR3 reads CASSPPAVNEQFF. The CDR3 bases are TGTGCCAGCTCACCACCAGCAGTCAATGAGCAGTTCTTC.

This clone was recorded once. The CDR3 region is CASSLVGQGSRYNEQFF. CDR3 coding DNA: TGTGCCAGCAGCTTAGTGGGACAGGGGAGTAGATACAATGAGCAGTTCTTC. The rearrangement links TRBV11-2 to TRBJ2-1; 10 bases map to TRBD1. The CDR3 has 17 residues. Unmatched junction bases numbered 7, after V lost 1 base and J lost 4 bases. The germline gives CDR1 SGHAT, CDR2 FQNNGV. Combining the CDR3 with reference TRBV11-2 and TRBJ2-1 gives the whole variable domain EAGVAQSPRYKIIEKRQSVAFWCNPISGHATLYWYQQILGQGPKLLIQFQNNGVVDDSQLPKDRFSAERLKGVDSTLKIQPAKLEDSAVYLCASSLVGQGSRYNEQFFGPGTRLTVL.

V gene TRBV29-1 combines with J gene TRBJ2-1; 11 bases match TRBD2. J lost 15 bases, V lost 6 bases, and 16 bases had no gene match. The CDR3 length is 14 residues. CDR1 is SQVTM and CDR2 is ANQGSEA in the germline V gene. DNA for the CDR3: TGCAGCGTGGAACTAGCGGGAGAAAGGAGTAGTCCGTTCTTC. Its translation is CSVELAGERSSPFF.

The rearrangement links TRBV18 to TRBJ2-5; TRBD1 matches at 7 bases. CDR1 is KGHSH and CDR2 is LQKENI in the germline V gene. J lost 1 base, V lost 8 bases, and 7 bases had no gene match. This CDR3 spans 14 amino acids. Here the CDR3 DNA reads TGTGCCAGCGCCCGAGACAGGGCCCAAGAGACCCAGTACTTC. Translating it yields CASARDRAQETQYF.

This chain connects TRBV9 to TRBJ1-2, with D uncertain. From germline, CDR1 is SGDLS and CDR2 YYNGEE. This CDR3 contains 13 residues. Trimming cost V 3 bases and J 4 bases, with 10 bases left between them. The CDR3 sequence: CASSDGSSYGYTF. CDR3 nucleotide sequence: TGTGCCAGCAGCGATGGCTCGTCCTATGGCTACACCTTC.